A selection of T cell receptor beta chains follows, all from one sample in a study of CD8 T cells in ankylosing spondylitis. TCRdb called the 5' RACE reads again in MiXCR, with one record for every CDR3 protein. The sample consists of 340,000 or so distinct CDR3 sequences, around 15% of them appearing once. The specimen sequenced was blood, either unsorted or a sorted T cell fraction (not recorded which). These receptors were collected from a male donor with ankylosing spondylitis or in good health (not recorded which). Both conserved end residues are part of each CDR3. D genes are given only for firm matches. Size tells how often a clone was seen (once, few, many) or the class of an expanded clone, and some rows leave it out.

>TRBV15|many|15|TRBD1|TRBJ1-2
TGTGCCACCAGCAGAGGACAGGGGAATGACTATGGCTACACCTTC
CATSRGQGNDYGYTF
>TRBV9|.|16|TRBD1|TRBJ2-5
TGTGCCAGCAGCGTAGCAGGGGACAGGGTCGGCGAGACCCAGTACTTC
CASSVAGDRVGETQYF
>TRBV4-1|.|16|TRBD1|TRBJ2-3
TGCGCCAGCAGCCGACTCGGACAGGGGGCTGGAGATACGCAGTATTTT
CASSRLGQGAGDTQYF
>TRBV10-1|.|15|.|TRBJ2-2
TGCGCCAGCTCGGGGGGCTATCCGAACACCGGGGAGCTGTTTTTT
CASSGGYPNTGELFF
>TRBV6-1|.|14|.|TRBJ2-7
TGTGCCAGCAGGCTGGACCCGGGGGCCTACGAGCAGTACTTC
CASRLDPGAYEQYF
>TRBV29-1|.|13|TRBD1|TRBJ1-1
TGCAGCGTTGTCAAGGACAGGGGAACTGAAGCTTTCTTT
CSVVKDRGTEAFF
>TRBV29-1|few|13|.|TRBJ2-2
TGCAGCGTAGACGGGCTACGGACCGGGGAGCTGTTTTTT
CSVDGLRTGELFF
>TRBV5-4|few|16|.|TRBJ2-3
TGTGCCAGCGATGCGGGGCCGACGCCTTACACAGATACGCAGTATTTT
CASDAGPTPYTDTQYF
>TRBV18|.|13|.|TRBJ2-1
TGTGCCAGCTCACCCCTAGGGGTAGATGAGCAGTTCTTC
CASSPLGVDEQFF
>TRBV2|few|11|.|TRBJ1-3
TGTGCCCGGGGGTCTGGAAACACCATATATTTT
CARGSGNTIYF
>TRBV7-8|.|16|.|TRBJ1-6
TGTGCCAGCAGCATTAGGCTCCCCCCAGAGAGGTCACCCCTCCACTTT
CASSIRLPPERSPLHF
>TRBV25-1|few|17|TRBD1|TRBJ1-3
TGTGCCAGCAGTGAACCTGGACAGGGGGCGAGAGGAAACACCATATATTTT
CASSEPGQGARGNTIYF
>TRBV6-1|few|15|.|TRBJ2-2
TGTGCCAGCAGTGTCCACAGTACGAACACCGGGGAGCTGTTTTTT
CASSVHSTNTGELFF
>TRBV14|few|16|.|TRBJ2-1
TGTGCCAGCAGCGCCCTCAGTAGCGGCTCCTACAATGAGCAGTTCTTC
CASSALSSGSYNEQFF
>TRBV5-1|many|14|TRBD1|TRBJ1-1
TGTGCCAGCAGTTCCGGGACAGCGAACACTGAAGCTTTCTTT
CASSSGTANTEAFF
>TRBV2|.|14|TRBD1|TRBJ1-4
TGTGCCAGCAGGGAGACAGGGACTAATGAAAAACTGTTTTTT
CASRETGTNEKLFF
>TRBV5-1|.|15|.|TRBJ2-7
TGCGCCAGCAGCTTCACCTTAGCGGTCTCCTACGAGCAGTACTTC
CASSFTLAVSYEQYF
>TRBV5-6|many|15|.|TRBJ1-1
TGTGCCAGCAGCTTCGGAGTAAATAGAAACACTGAAGCTTTCTTT
CASSFGVNRNTEAFF
>TRBV10-1|few|15|TRBD2|TRBJ2-7
TGCGCCAGCAGTGCAGGGGCTAGCGGGAGCTACGAGCAGTACTTC
CASSAGASGSYEQYF
>TRBV7-7|.|14|.|TRBJ2-5
TGTGCCAGCAGCCCCCAGGACAGCCAAGAGACCCAGTACTTC
CASSPQDSQETQYF
>TRBV11-2|few|17|TRBD2|TRBJ2-1
TGTGCCAGCAGCTTAGATACGGCTAGCGGGAGTTATAATGAGCAGTTCTTC
CASSLDTASGSYNEQFF
>TRBV18|few|13|.|TRBJ1-1
TGTGCCAGCTCAGAGAGGGCACCCCCTGAAGCTTTCTTT
CASSERAPPEAFF
>TRBV5-4|few|16|TRBD1|TRBJ2-3
TGTGCCAGCAGCTTGTATCTACAGGGGGCTGCAGATACGCAGTATTTT
CASSLYLQGAADTQYF
>TRBV6-2/TRBV6-3|.|14|.|TRBJ1-1
TGTGCCAGCAGCCCTTCGAGGGAAGGGGGTGGAGCTTTCTTT
CASSPSREGGGAFF
>TRBV12-5|.|15|.|TRBJ2-3
TGTGCTAGTGGTTTCGGCAACCTCCCCAGAGATACGCAGTATTTT
CASGFGNLPRDTQYF
>TRBV19|few|14|.|TRBJ2-7
TGTGCCAGTAGGCAAGACCCAAGCTCCTACGAGCAGTACTTC
CASRQDPSSYEQYF
>TRBV20-1|.|15|TRBD2|TRBJ2-3
TGCTGTGCACCCTCCCTGCGGGGGGTGGCAGATACGCAGTATTTT
CCAPSLRGVADTQYF
>TRBV15|.|15|TRBD1|TRBJ1-1
TGTGCCACCAGCAGAGATCTCGAGGGACAGGGAAAGGCTTTCTTT
CATSRDLEGQGKAFF
>TRBV19|few|14|.|TRBJ2-2
TGTGCCAGTAGTATGCATACGAACACCGGGGAGCTGTTTTTT
CASSMHTNTGELFF
>TRBV11-2|few|16|.|TRBJ2-3
TGTGCCAGCAGCTCCCTACCATACGAGAGCACAGATACGCAGTATTTT
CASSSLPYESTDTQYF
>TRBV5-1|few|16|.|TRBJ2-3
TGCGCCAGCAGCTTGGGGCAGGGCCCTAGCACAGATACGCAGTATTTT
CASSLGQGPSTDTQYF
>TRBV12-3/TRBV12-4|few|13|.|TRBJ2-1
TGTGCCAGCAGTTCCCTTTTGGACAATGAGCAGTTCTTC
CASSSLLDNEQFF
>TRBV12-3/TRBV12-4|.|14|TRBD2|TRBJ2-5
TGTGCCAGTACGACTAGCGGGAGGGCTGAGACCCAGTACTTC
CASTTSGRAETQYF
>TRBV7-9|few|14|.|TRBJ1-4
TGTGCCAGCAGCCCCAGTAGACCGCTTGAAAAACTGTTTTTT
CASSPSRPLEKLFF
>TRBV5-1|.|13|.|TRBJ1-6
TGCGCCAGCAGCTACGGGGTAGACTCACCCCTCCACTTT
CASSYGVDSPLHF
>TRBV7-2|.|14|TRBD1|TRBJ2-1
TGTGCCAGCAGCCTCAGGACAGGCCACAATGAGCAGTTCTTC
CASSLRTGHNEQFF
>TRBV12-3/TRBV12-4|.|14|.|TRBJ1-1
TGTGCCAGCAGTCCCACCCCAGGGAACACTGAAGCTTTCTTT
CASSPTPGNTEAFF
>TRBV9|once|16|.|TRBJ2-1
TGTGCCAGCAGCGTAGCCACTAGTTACGGGGTCAATGAGCAGTTCTTC
CASSVATSYGVNEQFF
>TRBV28|once|13|.|TRBJ1-5
TGTGCCAGCAGTTCATTTAGCGATCAGCCCCAGCATTTT
CASSSFSDQPQHF
>TRBV3-1|.|12|.|TRBJ2-7
TGTGCCAGCAGCCCAGAGAGAGGACGACGGTACTTC
CASSPERGRRYF
>TRBV12-3/TRBV12-4|many|12|.|TRBJ2-4
TGTGCCAGCAGTTTAAGGGGAAACATTCAGTACTTC
CASSLRGNIQYF
>TRBV10-2|.|15|TRBD2|TRBJ2-2
TGCGCCATCAAGACTAGCGGGGAGCACACCGGGGAGCTGTTTTTT
CAIKTSGEHTGELFF
>TRBV7-9|.|17|TRBD2|TRBJ2-7
TGTGCCAGCAGCCAGCACTTAGCCTCTAGCGGGGCCTACGAGCAGTACTTC
CASSQHLASSGAYEQYF
>TRBV12-3/TRBV12-4|many|13|.|TRBJ1-2
TGTGCCAGCAGGCCGTCGATAGGGAGGGGCTACACCTTC
CASRPSIGRGYTF
>TRBV11-3|.|14|.|TRBJ2-4
TGTGCCAGCAGCAAAGGACTAGCCAAAAACATTCAGTACTTC
CASSKGLAKNIQYF
>TRBV7-9|few|13|TRBD1|TRBJ2-7
TGTGCCAGCAGCCGATCGACAGGGTACGAGCAGTACTTC
CASSRSTGYEQYF
>TRBV27|few|14|TRBD1|TRBJ2-7
TGTGCCAGCAGACCCGACAGGGGTGTGTACGAGCAGTACTTC
CASRPDRGVYEQYF
>TRBV9|few|14|.|TRBJ1-6
TGTGCCAGCAGCGCGGGGAGCTCGGCCTCACCCCTCCACTTT
CASSAGSSASPLHF
>TRBV6-1|few|13|.|TRBJ2-4
TGTGCCAGCAGTGAGAGTGGGAAAAACATTCAGTACTTC
CASSESGKNIQYF
>TRBV5-6|.|11|.|TRBJ2-1
TGTGCCAGCACGACGGGTGGTGAGCAGTTCTTC
CASTTGGEQFF
>TRBV6-5|few|15|.|TRBJ2-3
TGTGCCAGCAGTTCTGGGTGGAAGGGAACAGATACGCAGTATTTT
CASSSGWKGTDTQYF